This T cell receptor beta chain originates from a study of shared clonotypes between healthy human individuals. Findings and caveats of the study: The four-donor shared clonotypes exceeded non-shared clonotypes in generation probability, with non-shared ones scoring lower. Represented genetic and exposure-history diversity was restricted by having few donors. Several donors had about 5% of their naive CD4 clonotypes in common.

The CDR3 covers 12 residues. The V gene lost 3 bases and the J gene lost 6 bases, with 8 bases spanning the gap. Germline CDR1 reads MGHDK; CDR2 reads SYGVNS. On this clone itself: Its antigen is unknown.

The donor cohort consisted entirely of Caucasian adults residing in Nashville, Tennessee. Method: immunoSEQ multiplex PCR; TCRdb's copy keeps in-frame clones and lacks some. The sample gives some 660,000 clones, about three quarters of which show up once; 1.5% to 2% is in the top ten. The rearrangement joins TRBV25-1 to TRBJ1-2, with a weak D call TRBD1 (6 bases). This clonotype was sampled from a woman in her twenties or thirties in good health. The sample was memory CD4+ T cells sorted from blood. Specified subset: CD45RA-negative fraction. CDR3 sequence: CASSDRDNGYTF. The CDR3, as DNA: TGTGCCAGCAGTGACAGGGACAATGGCTACACCTTC.